This TCR beta chain was obtained from a study of early T cells in non-severe SARS-CoV-2 infection. Study-level background: Sequencing was performed on bulk RNA from unsorted whole blood, leaving chains unpaired. Study results and caveats: Lookups in VDJdb leaned toward anti-spike CD8 responses and missed private and CD4 specificities.

The ends lost 7 bases at V and 1 base at J; junction bases unmatched: 11. CDR1 is MDHEN, CDR2 SYDVKM, per germline. This CDR3 has 16 residues. Tagging with unique molecular identifiers was applied to individual cDNA molecules. MiXCR was run by TCRdb on the 5' RACE reads, yielding one entry per CDR3 protein. Of some 80,000 distinct CDR3 sequences listed, more than 9% are singletons. This clonotype was counted many times. Its antigen remains unidentified. This chain links TRBV28 with TRBJ2-3, with 7 bases aligning to TRBD2. This material consisted of whole blood, taken at baseline. The receptor was derived from an adult who was a healthcare worker with PCR-confirmed SARS-CoV-2 infection or an uninfected control (not recorded which). CDR3 sequence reads: CASTPPSGIRTDTQYF. In DNA, the CDR3 is TGTGCCAGCACACCACCCAGCGGGATTCGCACAGATACGCAGTATTTT.